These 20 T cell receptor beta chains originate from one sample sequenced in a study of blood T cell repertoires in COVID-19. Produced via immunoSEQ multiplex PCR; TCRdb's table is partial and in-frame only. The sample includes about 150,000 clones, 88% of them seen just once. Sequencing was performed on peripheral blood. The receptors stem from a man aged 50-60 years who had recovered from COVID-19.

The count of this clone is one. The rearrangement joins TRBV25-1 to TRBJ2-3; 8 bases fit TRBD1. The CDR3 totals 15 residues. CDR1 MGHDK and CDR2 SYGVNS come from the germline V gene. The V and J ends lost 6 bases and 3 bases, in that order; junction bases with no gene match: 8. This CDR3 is CASSPRGLGTDTQYF. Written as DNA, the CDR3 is TGTGCCAGCAGCCCCAGGGGGCTGGGGACAGATACGCAGTATTTT.

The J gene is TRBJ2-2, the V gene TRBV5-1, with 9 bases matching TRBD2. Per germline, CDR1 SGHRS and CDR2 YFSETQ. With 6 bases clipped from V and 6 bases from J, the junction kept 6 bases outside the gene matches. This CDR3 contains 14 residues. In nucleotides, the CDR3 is TGCGCCAGCACCATAGCGGGAGATCCCGGGGAGCTGTTTTTT. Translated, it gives CASTIAGDPGELFF.

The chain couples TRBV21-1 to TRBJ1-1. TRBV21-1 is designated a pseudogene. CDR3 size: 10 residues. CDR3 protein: CASNSLEAFF. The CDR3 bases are TGTGCCAGCAACTCCCTGGAAGCTTTCTTT.

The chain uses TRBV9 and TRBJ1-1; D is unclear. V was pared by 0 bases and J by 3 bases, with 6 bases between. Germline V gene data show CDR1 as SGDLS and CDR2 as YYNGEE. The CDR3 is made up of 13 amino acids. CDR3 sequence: CASSVGPDTEAFF. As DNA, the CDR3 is TGTGCCAGCAGCGTAGGTCCGGACACTGAAGCTTTCTTT.

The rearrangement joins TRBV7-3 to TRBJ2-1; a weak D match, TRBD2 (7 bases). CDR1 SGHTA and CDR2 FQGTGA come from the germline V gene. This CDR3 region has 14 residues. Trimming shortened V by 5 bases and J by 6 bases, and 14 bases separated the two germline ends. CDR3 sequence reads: CASSEGGPLNEQFF. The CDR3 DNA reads TGTGCCAGCAGCGAGGGGGGGCCTCTCAATGAGCAGTTCTTC.

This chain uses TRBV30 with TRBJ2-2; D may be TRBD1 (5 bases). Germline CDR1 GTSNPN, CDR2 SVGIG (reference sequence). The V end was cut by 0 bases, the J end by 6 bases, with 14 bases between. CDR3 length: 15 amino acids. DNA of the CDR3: TGTGCCTGGAGTGTAAAGGGGCCCTCCCCCGGGGAGCTGTTTTTT. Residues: CAWSVKGPSPGELFF.

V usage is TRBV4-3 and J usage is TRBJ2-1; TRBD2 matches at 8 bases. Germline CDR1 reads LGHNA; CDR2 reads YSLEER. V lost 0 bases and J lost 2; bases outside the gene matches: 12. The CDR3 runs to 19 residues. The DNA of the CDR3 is TGCGCCAGCAGCCAAGAGTTAAGCGGGAGTTTTAGCCCCTACAATGAGCAGTTCTTC. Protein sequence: CASSQELSGSFSPYNEQFF.

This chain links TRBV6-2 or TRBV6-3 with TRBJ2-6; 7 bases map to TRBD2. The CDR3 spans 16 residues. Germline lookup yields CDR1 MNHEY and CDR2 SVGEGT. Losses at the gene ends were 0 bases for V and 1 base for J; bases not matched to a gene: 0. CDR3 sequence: CASSYSGGSGANVLTF. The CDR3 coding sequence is TGTGCCAGCAGTTACTCCGGGGGGTCTGGGGCCAACGTCCTGACTTTC.

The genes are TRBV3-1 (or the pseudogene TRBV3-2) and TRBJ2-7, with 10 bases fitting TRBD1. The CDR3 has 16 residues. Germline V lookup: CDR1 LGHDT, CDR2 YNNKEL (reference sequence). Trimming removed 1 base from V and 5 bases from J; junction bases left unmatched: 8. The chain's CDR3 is CASSQGAGQGSHEQYF. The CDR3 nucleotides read TGTGCCAGCAGCCAAGGAGCGGGACAGGGGTCCCACGAGCAGTACTTC.

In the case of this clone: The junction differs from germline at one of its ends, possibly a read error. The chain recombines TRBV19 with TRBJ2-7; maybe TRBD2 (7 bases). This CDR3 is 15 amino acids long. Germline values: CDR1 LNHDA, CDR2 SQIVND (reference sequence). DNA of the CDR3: TGTGCCAGCAGTAACACAGGGAGGGGCATTTACGAGCAGTACTTC. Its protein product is CASSNTGRGIYEQYF. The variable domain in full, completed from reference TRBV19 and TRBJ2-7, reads DGGITQSPKYLFRKEGQNVTLSCEQNLNHDAMYWYRQDPGQGLRLIYYSQIVNDFQKGDIAEGYSVSREKKESFPLTVTSAQKNPTAFYLCASSNTGRGIYEQYFGPGTRLTVT.

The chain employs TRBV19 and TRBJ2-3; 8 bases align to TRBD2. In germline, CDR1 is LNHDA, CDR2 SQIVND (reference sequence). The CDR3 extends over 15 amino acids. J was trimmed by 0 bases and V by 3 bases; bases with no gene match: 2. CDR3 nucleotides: TGTGCCAGTAGTATGGGACTAGTCAGCACAGATACGCAGTATTTT. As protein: CASSMGLVSTDTQYF.

The CDR3: CACPIRPGQAWEQYF. As DNA, the CDR3 is TGTGCCTGCCCAATTCGACCGGGACAGGCCTGGGAGCAGTACTTC. V gene TRBV30 combines with J gene TRBJ2-7, with TRBD1 matching over 8 bases. The CDR3 is 15 residues long. The ends lost 6 bases at V and 7 bases at J; junction bases unmatched: 17. Germline CDR1 reads GTSNPN; CDR2 reads SVGIG (reference sequence).

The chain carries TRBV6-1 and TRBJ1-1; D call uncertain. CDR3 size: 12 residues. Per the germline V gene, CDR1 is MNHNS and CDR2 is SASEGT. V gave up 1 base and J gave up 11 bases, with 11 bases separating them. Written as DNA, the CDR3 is TGTGCCAGCAGTGAAGACGGGAATAAGGCTTTCTTT. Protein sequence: CASSEDGNKAFF.

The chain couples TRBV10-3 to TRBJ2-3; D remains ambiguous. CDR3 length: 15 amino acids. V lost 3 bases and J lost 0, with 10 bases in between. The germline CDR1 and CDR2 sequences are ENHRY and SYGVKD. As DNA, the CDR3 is TGTGCCATCAGTGAAAATATCAGGAGCACAGATACGCAGTATTTT. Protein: CAISENIRSTDTQYF.

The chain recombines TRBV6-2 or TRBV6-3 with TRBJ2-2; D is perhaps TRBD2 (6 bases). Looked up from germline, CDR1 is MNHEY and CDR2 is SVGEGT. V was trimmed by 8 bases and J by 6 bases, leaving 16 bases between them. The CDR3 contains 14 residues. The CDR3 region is CASGRDSPAGELFF. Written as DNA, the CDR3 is TGTGCCAGCGGCCGGGACTCTCCGGCCGGGGAGCTGTTTTTT.

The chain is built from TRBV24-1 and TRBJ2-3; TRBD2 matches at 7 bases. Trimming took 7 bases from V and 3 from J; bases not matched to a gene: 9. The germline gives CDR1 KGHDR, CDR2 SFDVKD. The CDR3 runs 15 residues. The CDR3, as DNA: TGTGCCACCAGAGCCAGAGGGGAGGGTACAGATACGCAGTATTTT. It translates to CATRARGEGTDTQYF.

The CDR3 loop reads CASSSDRLAGDLSSYNEQFF. In nucleotides, the CDR3 is TGTGCCAGCAGTTCCGATCGACTAGCGGGGGATCTTAGCTCCTACAATGAGCAGTTCTTC. The V gene is TRBV28, the J gene TRBJ2-1, with 12 bases that match TRBD2. V lost 4 bases to trimming and J lost 0 bases; unmatched junction nucleotides: 13. Germline V gives CDR1 MDHEN, CDR2 SYDVKM. The CDR3 is 20 amino acids.

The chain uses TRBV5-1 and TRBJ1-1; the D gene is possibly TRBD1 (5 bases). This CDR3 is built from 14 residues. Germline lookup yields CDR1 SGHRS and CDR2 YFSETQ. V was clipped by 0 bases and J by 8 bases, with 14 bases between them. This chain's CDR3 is CASSLDVGGREAFF. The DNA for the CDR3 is TGCGCCAGCAGCTTGGATGTCGGGGGGAGGGAAGCTTTCTTT.

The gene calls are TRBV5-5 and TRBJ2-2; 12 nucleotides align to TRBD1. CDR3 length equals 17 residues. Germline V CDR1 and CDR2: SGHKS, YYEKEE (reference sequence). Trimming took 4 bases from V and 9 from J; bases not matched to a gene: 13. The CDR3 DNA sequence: TGTGCCAGCAGCCTACGGGACAGGGGGCGATTCGTGTGGGAGCTGTTTTTT. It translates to CASSLRDRGRFVWELFF.

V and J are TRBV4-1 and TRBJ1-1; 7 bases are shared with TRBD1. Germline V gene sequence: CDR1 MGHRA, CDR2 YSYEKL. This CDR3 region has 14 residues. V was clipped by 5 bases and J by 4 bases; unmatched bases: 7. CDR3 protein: CASSTGAGATEAFF. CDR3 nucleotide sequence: TGCGCCAGCAGCACAGGGGCCGGGGCCACTGAAGCTTTCTTT.